What follows are 8 T cell receptor beta chains derived from one specimen sequenced in a study of blood T cell repertoires in COVID-19. Libraries were prepared by immunoSEQ multiplex PCR; TCRdb keeps only in-frame clonotypes and omits some of them. This table holds about 220,000 clones, under 90% found once. Sequencing was performed on peripheral blood. The receptor set was obtained from an older woman who had recovered from COVID-19.

The chain carries TRBV5-4 and TRBJ2-5, with D perhaps TRBD1 (6 bases). Germline assignment: CDR1 SGHNT and CDR2 YYREEE (reference sequence). The CDR3 is 16 residues long. The V gene lost 4 bases and the J gene lost 4 bases, with 20 bases spanning the gap. In DNA, the CDR3 is TGTGCCAGCAGCATCGGACCGGACAGCTTGAGAGAGACCCAGTACTTC. It translates to CASSIGPDSLRETQYF.

This clone was seen a handful of times. This rearrangement joins TRBV4-1 to TRBJ2-1; the match to TRBD2 covers 14 bases. Germline trimming cut 3 bases from V and 8 bases from J; bases unmatched to any gene: 15. CDR3 length: 19 amino acids. Germline CDR1 is MGHRA and CDR2 is YSYEKL. CDR3 sequence (DNA): TGCGCCAGCAGCCAGGGTGGACTAGCGGGGGGCCGAAGTAGGGATGAGCAGTTCTTC. Amino acid sequence: CASSQGGLAGGRSRDEQFF.

CDR3 protein: CASSLDRGFANEKLFF. The CDR3 DNA sequence: TGTGCCAGCAGCTTGGACAGGGGGTTTGCAAATGAAAAACTGTTTTTT. The chain employs TRBV7-2 and TRBJ1-4, with TRBD1 matching 10 bases. With V trimmed by 3 bases and J by 5 bases, 6 bases remained unmatched. This CDR3 region has 16 residues. In germline, CDR1 is SGHTA, CDR2 FQGNSA. The full variable domain, in which reference TRBV7-2 and TRBJ1-4 provide the parts outside the CDR3, is GAGVSQSPSNKVTEKGKDVELRCDPISGHTALYWYRQSLGQGLEFLIYFQGNSAPDKSGLPSDRFSAERTGGSVSTLTIQRTQQEDSAVYLCASSLDRGFANEKLFFGSGTQLSVL.

This clone was recorded only once. This chain connects TRBV24-1 to TRBJ1-1; TRBD1 is a possible D gene (6 bases). Germline CDR1 and CDR2: KGHDR and SFDVKD. CDR3 length: 16 amino acids. V was pared by 4 bases and J by 3 bases, with 17 bases between. This chain's CDR3 is CATSDSRGGRDTEAFF. The CDR3 bases are TGTGCCACCAGTGACTCGAGGGGGGGCAGGGACACTGAAGCTTTCTTT.

V gene TRBV6-1 combines with J gene TRBJ1-1; 9 bases agree with TRBD1. The junction had 12 bases not matched to a gene; V was cut back by 4 bases and J by 3 bases. CDR1 is MNHNS, CDR2 SASEGT, per germline. The length of the CDR3 is 17 residues. CDR3 bases: TGTGCCAGCAGTGCTGGACAGGGGCAGGGTTGGGACACTGAAGCTTTCTTT. Protein: CASSAGQGQGWDTEAFF.

This clone was found a few times. The chain is built from TRBV7-8 and TRBJ2-3; D is undetermined. The CDR3 extends over 14 amino acids. Looked up from germline, CDR1 is SGHVS and CDR2 is FQNEAQ. Deletions cut 6 bases from V and 1 base from J, with 11 bases between. The CDR3 DNA sequence: TGTGCCAGCAGTCCTCGAGTCCGCACAGATACGCAGTATTTT. It encodes CASSPRVRTDTQYF. Supplemented by reference TRBV7-8 and TRBJ2-3, the full variable domain reads GAGVSQSPRYKVAKRGQDVALRCDPISGHVSLFWYQQALGQGPEFLTYFQNEAQLDKSGLPSDRFFAERPEGSVSTLKIQRTQQEDSAVYLCASSPRVRTDTQYFGPGTRLTVL.

The table lists this clone with a count of one. The rearrangement uses TRBV11-2 and TRBJ1-2, with D possibly being TRBD1 (6 bases). There are 13 residues in the CDR3. Germline V CDR1 and CDR2: SGHAT, FQNNGV. V was pared by 2 bases and J by 2 bases, with 6 bases between. The CDR3 bases are TGTGCCAGCAGCTTACAGGGGAACTATGGCTACACCTTC. Protein product: CASSLQGNYGYTF.

This clone was seen once. This sequence joins TRBV5-1 and TRBJ2-3; the match to TRBD2 covers 16 bases. This CDR3 is built from 17 residues. The junction had 8 bases not matched to a gene; V was cut back by 4 bases and J by 6 bases. CDR1 and CDR2 from the germline V gene are SGHRS and YFSETQ. The CDR3 sequence: CASSPGTSGGALDTQYF. The CDR3 DNA reads as TGCGCCAGCAGCCCAGGGACTAGCGGGGGGGCCTTGGATACGCAGTATTTT.